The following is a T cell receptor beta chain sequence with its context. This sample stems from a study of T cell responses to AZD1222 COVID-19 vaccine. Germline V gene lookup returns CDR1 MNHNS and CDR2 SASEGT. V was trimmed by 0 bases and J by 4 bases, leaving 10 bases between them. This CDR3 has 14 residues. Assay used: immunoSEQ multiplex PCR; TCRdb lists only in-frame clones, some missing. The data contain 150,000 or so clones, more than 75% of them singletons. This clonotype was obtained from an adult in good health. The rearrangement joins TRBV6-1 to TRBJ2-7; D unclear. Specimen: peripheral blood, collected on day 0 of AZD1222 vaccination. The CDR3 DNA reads TGTGCCAGCAGTGAAGCTCCGACACCATACGAGCAGTACTTC. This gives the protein CASSEAPTPYEQYF.